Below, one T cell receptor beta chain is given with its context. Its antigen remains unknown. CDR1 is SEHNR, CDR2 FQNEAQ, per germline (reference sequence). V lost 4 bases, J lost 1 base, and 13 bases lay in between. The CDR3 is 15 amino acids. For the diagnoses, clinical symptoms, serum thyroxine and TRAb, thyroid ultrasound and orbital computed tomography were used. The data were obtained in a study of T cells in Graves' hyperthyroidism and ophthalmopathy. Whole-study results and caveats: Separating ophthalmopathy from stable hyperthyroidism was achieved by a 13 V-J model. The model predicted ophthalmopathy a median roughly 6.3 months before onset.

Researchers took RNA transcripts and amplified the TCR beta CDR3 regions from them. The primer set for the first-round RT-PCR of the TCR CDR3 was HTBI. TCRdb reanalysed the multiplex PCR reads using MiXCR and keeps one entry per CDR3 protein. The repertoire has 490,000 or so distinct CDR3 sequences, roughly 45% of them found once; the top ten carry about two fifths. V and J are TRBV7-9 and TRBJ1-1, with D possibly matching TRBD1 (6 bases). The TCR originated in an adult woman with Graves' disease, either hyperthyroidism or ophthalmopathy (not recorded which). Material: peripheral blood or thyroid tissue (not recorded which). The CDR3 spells CASSSDGTTNTEAFF. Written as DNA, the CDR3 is TGTGCCAGCAGCTCTGACGGGACAACGAACACTGAAGCTTTCTTT.